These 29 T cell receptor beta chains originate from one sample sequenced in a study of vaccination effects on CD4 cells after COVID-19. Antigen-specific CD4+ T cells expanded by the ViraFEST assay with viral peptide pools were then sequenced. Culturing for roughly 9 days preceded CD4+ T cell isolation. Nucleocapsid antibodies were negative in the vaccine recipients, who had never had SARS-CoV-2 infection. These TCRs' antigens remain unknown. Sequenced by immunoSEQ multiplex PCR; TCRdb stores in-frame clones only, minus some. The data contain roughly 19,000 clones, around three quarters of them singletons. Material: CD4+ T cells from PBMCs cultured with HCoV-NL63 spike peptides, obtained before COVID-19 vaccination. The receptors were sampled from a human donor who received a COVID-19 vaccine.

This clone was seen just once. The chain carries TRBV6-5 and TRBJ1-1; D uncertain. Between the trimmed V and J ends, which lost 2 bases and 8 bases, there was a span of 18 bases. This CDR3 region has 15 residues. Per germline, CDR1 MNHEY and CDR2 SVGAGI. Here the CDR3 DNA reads TGTGCCAGCAGTTACAGCCAAGGGCCGGGTTTGGAAGCTTTCTTT. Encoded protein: CASSYSQGPGLEAFF.

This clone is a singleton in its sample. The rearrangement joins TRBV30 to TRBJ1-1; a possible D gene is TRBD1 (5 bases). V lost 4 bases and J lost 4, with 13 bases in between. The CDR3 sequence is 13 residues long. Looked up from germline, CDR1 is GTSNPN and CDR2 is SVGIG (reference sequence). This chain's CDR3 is CAWKGLGPTEAFF. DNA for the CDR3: TGTGCCTGGAAGGGTTTGGGGCCCACTGAAGCTTTCTTT.

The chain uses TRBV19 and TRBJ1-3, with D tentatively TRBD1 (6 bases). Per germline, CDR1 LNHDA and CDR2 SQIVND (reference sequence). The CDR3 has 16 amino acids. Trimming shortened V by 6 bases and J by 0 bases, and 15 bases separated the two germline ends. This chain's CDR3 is CASSKDSRTSGNTIYF. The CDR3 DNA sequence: TGTGCCAGTAGCAAGGACAGCCGCACCTCTGGAAACACCATATATTTT.

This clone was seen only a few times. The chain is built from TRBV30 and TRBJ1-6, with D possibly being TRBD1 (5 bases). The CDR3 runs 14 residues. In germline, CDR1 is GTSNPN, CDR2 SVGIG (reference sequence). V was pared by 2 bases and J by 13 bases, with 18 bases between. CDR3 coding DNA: TGTGCCTGGAGTTGGGACGATGGGGCTTCGCCCCTCCACTTT. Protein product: CAWSWDDGASPLHF.

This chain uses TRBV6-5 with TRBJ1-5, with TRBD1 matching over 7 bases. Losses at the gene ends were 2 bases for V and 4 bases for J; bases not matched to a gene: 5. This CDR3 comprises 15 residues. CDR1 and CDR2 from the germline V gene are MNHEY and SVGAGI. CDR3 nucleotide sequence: TGTGCCAGCAGTTACGGGTCGACAGGGAATCAGCCCCAGCATTTT. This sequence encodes CASSYGSTGNQPQHF.

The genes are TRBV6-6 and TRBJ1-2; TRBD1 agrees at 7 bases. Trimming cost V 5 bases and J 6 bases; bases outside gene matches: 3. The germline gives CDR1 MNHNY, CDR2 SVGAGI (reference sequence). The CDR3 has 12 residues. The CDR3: CASSLGTDGYTF. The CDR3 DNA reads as TGTGCCAGCAGTCTAGGGACAGATGGCTACACCTTC.

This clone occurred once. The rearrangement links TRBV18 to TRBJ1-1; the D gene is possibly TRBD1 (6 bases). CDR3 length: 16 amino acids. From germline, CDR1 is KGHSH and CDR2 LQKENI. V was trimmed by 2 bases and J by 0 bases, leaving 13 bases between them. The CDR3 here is CASSPVAGVMNTEAFF. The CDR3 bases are TGTGCCAGCTCACCAGTGGCAGGGGTTATGAACACTGAAGCTTTCTTT.

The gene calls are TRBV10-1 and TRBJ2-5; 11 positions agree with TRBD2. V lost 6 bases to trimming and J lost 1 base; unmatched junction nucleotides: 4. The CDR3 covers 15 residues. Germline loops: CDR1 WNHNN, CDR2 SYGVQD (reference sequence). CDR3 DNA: TGCGCCAGCAGCCCCGGGACTAGCGGCCAAGAGACCCAGTACTTC. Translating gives CASSPGTSGQETQYF.

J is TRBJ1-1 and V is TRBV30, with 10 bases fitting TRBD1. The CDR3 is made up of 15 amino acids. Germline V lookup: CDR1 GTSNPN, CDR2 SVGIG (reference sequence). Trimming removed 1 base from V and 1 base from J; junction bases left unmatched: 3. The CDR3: CAWSGQGARNTEAFF. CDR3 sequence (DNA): TGTGCCTGGAGTGGACAGGGGGCGAGGAACACTGAAGCTTTCTTT. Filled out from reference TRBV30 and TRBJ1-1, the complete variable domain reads SQTIHQWPATLVQPVGSPLSLECTVEGTSNPNLYWYRQAAGRGLQLLFYSVGIGQISSEVPQNLSASRPQDRQFILSSKKLLLSDSGFYLCAWSGQGARNTEAFFGQGTRLTVV.

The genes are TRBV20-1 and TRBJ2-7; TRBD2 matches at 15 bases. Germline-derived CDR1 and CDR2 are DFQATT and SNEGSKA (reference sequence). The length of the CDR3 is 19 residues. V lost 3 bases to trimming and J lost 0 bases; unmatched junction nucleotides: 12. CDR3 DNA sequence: TGCAGTGCTAGTGACAGGGTAGGGACTAGCGGGGGGAGCTCCTACGAGCAGTACTTC. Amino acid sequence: CSASDRVGTSGGSSYEQYF.

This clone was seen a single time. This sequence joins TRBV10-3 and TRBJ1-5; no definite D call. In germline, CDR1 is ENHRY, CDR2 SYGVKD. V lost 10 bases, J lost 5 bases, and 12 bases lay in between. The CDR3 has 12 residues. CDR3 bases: TGTGCCACCTCAGAGCAGGATCAGCCCCAGCATTTT. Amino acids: CATSEQDQPQHF.

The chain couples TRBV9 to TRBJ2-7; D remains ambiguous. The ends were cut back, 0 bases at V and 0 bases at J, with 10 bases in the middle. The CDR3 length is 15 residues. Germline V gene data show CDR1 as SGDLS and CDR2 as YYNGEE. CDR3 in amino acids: CASSVAGGSSYEQYF. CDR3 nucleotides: TGTGCCAGCAGCGTAGCCGGCGGTAGCTCCTACGAGCAGTACTTC.

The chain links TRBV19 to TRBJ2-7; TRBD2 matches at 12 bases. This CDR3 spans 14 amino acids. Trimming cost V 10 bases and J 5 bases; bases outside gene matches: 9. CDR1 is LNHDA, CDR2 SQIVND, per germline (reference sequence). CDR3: CATRLAGVEDEQYF. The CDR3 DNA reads TGTGCCACCAGACTAGCGGGGGTTGAGGACGAGCAGTACTTC.

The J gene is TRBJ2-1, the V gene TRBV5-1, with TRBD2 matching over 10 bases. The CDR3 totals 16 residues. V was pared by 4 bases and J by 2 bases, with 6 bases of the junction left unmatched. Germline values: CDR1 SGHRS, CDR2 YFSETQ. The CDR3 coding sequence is TGCGCCAGCAGCCCCCGAAGCGGGGGGGCCTACAATGAGCAGTTCTTC. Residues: CASSPRSGGAYNEQFF.

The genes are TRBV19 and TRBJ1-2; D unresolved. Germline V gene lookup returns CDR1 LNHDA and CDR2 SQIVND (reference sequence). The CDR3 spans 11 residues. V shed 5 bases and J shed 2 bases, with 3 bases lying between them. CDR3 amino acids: CASSRNYGYTF. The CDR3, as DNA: TGTGCCAGTAGTCGAAACTATGGCTACACCTTC.

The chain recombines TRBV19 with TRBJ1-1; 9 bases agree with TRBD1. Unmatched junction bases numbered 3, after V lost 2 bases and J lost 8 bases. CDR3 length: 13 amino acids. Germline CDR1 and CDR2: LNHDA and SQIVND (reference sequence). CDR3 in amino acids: CASSIIGTGEAFF. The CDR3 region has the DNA TGTGCCAGTAGTATAATTGGGACAGGGGAAGCTTTCTTT.

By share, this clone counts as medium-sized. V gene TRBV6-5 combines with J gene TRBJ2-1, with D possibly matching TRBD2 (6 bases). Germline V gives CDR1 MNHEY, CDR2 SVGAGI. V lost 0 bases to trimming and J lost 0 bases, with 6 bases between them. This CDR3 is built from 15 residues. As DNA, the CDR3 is TGTGCCAGCAGTTACTCGACTAGCTCCTACAATGAGCAGTTCTTC. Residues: CASSYSTSSYNEQFF.

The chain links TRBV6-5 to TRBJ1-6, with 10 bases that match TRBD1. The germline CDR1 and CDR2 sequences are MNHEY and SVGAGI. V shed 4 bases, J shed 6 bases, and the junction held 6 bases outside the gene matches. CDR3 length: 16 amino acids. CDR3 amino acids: CASSFSGTGVNSPLHF. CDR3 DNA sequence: TGTGCCAGCAGTTTTTCCGGGACAGGGGTTAATTCACCCCTCCACTTT.

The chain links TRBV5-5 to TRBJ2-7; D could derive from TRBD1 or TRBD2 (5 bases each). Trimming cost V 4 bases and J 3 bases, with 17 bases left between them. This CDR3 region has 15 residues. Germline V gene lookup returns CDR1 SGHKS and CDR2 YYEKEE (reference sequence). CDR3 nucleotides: TGTGCCAGCAGCGGGACCCTTCAGGAGCTCTACGAGCAGTACTTC. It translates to CASSGTLQELYEQYF.

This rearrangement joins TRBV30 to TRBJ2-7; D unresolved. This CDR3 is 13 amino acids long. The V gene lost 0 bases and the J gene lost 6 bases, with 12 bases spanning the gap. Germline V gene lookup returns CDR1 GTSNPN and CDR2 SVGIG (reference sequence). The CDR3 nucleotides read TGTGCCTGGAGTGTGGACCGGGCCTTCGAGCAGTACTTC. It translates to CAWSVDRAFEQYF.

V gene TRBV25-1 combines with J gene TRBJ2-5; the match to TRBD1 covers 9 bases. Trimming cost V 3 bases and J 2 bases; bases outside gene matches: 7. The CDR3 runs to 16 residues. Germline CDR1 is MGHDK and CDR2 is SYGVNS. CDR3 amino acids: CASSDHGQGFQETQYF. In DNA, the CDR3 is TGTGCCAGCAGTGATCACGGACAGGGGTTTCAAGAGACCCAGTACTTC.

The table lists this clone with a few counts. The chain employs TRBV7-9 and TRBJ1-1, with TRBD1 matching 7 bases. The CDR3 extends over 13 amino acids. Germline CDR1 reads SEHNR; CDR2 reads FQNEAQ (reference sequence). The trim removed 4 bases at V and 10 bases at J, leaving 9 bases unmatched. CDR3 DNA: TGTGCCAGCAGCTATGGGACAGACCAAATAGCTTTCTTT. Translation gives CASSYGTDQIAFF.

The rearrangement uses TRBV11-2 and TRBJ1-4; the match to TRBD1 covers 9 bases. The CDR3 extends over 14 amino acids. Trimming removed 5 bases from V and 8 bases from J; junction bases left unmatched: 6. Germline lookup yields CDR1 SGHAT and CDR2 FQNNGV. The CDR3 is CASSQGQGREKLFF. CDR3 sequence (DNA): TGTGCCAGCAGCCAGGGACAGGGTCGAGAAAAACTGTTTTTT. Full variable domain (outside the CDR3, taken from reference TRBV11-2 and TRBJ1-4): EAGVAQSPRYKIIEKRQSVAFWCNPISGHATLYWYQQILGQGPKLLIQFQNNGVVDDSQLPKDRFSAERLKGVDSTLKIQPAKLEDSAVYLCASSQGQGREKLFFGSGTQLSVL.

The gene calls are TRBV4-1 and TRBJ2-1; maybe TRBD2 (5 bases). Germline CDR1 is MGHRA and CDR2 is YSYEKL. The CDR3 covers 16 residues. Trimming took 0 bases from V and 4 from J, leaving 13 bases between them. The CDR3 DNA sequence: TGCGCCAGCAGCCAAGATCTAGCCTCGTCGTACAATGAGCAGTTCTTC. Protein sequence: CASSQDLASSYNEQFF.

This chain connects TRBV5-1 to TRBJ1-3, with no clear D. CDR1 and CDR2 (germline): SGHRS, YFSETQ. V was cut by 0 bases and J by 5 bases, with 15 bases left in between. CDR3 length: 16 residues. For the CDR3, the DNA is TGCGCCAGCAGCTTGGAAGTAACAGCCACAAGAAACACCATATATTTT. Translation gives CASSLEVTATRNTIYF.

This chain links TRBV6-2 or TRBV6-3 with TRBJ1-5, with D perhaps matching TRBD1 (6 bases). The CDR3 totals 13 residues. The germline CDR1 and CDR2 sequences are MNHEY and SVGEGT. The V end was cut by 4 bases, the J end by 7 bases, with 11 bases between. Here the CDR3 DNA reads TGTGCCAGCAGTTCCCTCGGGGGCCAGCCCCAGCATTTT. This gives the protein CASSSLGGQPQHF.

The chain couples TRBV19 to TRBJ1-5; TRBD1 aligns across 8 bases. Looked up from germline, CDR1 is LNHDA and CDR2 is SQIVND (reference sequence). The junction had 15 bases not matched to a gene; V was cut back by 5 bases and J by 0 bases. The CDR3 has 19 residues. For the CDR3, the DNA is TGTGCCAGTAGTCCGACAGGGGCCGCAAGCCGCTATAGCAATCAGCCCCAGCATTTT. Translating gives CASSPTGAASRYSNQPQHF.

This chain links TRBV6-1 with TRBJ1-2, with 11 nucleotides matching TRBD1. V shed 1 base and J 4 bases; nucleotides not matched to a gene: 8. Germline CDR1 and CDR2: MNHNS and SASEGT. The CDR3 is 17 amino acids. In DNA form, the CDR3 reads TGTGCCAGCAGTGAAGGCGCGGTCGGGACAGGGGGCTATGGCTACACCTTC. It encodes CASSEGAVGTGGYGYTF.

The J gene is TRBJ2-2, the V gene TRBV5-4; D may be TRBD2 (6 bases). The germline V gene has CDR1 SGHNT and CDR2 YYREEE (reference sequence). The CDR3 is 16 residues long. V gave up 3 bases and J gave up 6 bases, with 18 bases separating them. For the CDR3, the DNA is TGTGCCAGCAGCTCGAAAGCGGGCAGACGTTCCGGGGAGCTGTTTTTT. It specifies CASSSKAGRRSGELFF. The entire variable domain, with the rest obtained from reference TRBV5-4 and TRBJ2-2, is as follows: ETGVTQSPTHLIKTRGQQVTLRCSSQSGHNTVSWYQQALGQGPQFIFQYYREEENGRGNFPPRFSGLQFPNYSSELNVNALELDDSALYLCASSSKAGRRSGELFFGEGSRLTVL.